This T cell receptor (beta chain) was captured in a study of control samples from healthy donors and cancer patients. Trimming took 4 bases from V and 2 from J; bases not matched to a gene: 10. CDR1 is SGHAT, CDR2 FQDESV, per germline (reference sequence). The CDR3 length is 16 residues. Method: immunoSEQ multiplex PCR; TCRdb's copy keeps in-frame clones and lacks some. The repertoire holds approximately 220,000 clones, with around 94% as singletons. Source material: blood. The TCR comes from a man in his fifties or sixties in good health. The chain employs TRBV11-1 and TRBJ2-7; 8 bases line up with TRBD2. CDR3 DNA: TGTGCCAGCAGCTCCGTCGGGGGGGCGCCTCCCTACGAGCAGTACTTC. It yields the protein CASSSVGGAPPYEQYF.